Below, 32 T cell receptor beta chains from the same sample are listed, as sequenced in a study of T-cell memory formation after mild COVID-19. TCRdb fed the 5' RACE reads into MiXCR, producing one record per CDR3 protein. This table holds around 190,000 distinct CDR3 sequences, under 20% found once. The sequenced material came from PBMCs or a T cell subset sorted from them (not recorded which). All receptors come from a man between 18 and 29 years old who had mild COVID-19 (a few samples of this study predate the infection). Cell type and time point are not known.

The chain combines TRBV4-3 with TRBJ2-5, with D possibly matching TRBD1 (7 bases). With 3 bases removed from V and 1 base from J, the gap between germline ends came to 15 bases. The CDR3 is 16 residues long. CDR1 and CDR2 (germline): LGHNA, YSLEER. CDR3 in DNA: TGCGCCAGCAGCCAGGGGGGACAGAGATTCCAAGAGACCCAGTACTTC. Amino acid sequence: CASSQGGQRFQETQYF.

This clonotype was picked up a small number of times. CDR3 sequence (DNA): TGTGCCAGCAGTGCGAGGGGGACGGGAAGCACAGATACGCAGTATTTT. Its protein is CASSARGTGSTDTQYF. The chain recombines TRBV6-1 with TRBJ2-3; D might be TRBD1 (6 bases). The V gene lost 4 bases and the J gene lost 0 bases, with 14 bases spanning the gap. Germline V gene sequence: CDR1 MNHNS, CDR2 SASEGT. CDR3 length: 16 amino acids.

This clonotype occurred a few times. This chain connects TRBV12-3 or TRBV12-4 to TRBJ2-5, with D tentatively TRBD1 or TRBD2 (5 bases each). V was clipped by 5 bases and J by 4 bases, with 17 bases between them. This CDR3 contains 15 residues. This CDR3 is CASSLRDPSSETQYF. The CDR3 region has the DNA TGTGCCAGCAGTCTTCGGGACCCCTCTTCAGAGACCCAGTACTTC.

This clonotype has only a few counts. V gene TRBV12-3 or TRBV12-4 combines with J gene TRBJ1-2, with D tentatively TRBD1 (5 bases). This CDR3 is 15 amino acids long. The ends were cut back, 2 bases at V and 4 bases at J, with 14 bases in the middle. The CDR3 is CASSLIQGFIYGYTF. For the CDR3, the DNA is TGTGCCAGCAGTTTAATTCAGGGTTTCATCTATGGCTACACCTTC.

This clonotype was found many times. The V call is TRBV4-1, the J call TRBJ1-4; D remains ambiguous. From germline, CDR1 is MGHRA and CDR2 YSYEKL. Deletions cut 4 bases from V and 4 bases from J, with 13 bases between. CDR3 length: 15 residues. Here the CDR3 reads CASSPPNGLNEKLFF. The CDR3 DNA reads as TGCGCCAGCAGCCCCCCAAACGGGCTTAATGAAAAACTGTTTTTT.

This clonotype was picked up a small number of times. The chain uses TRBV4-2 and TRBJ1-1; D gene unclear. The CDR3 spans 15 residues. Trimming removed 0 bases at V and 0 bases at J, with 8 bases between. Germline CDR1 LGHNA, CDR2 YNFKEQ. The CDR3 nucleotides read TGTGCCAGCAGCCAAGAACCACTCATGAACACTGAAGCTTTCTTT. Its translation is CASSQEPLMNTEAFF.

The chain employs TRBV5-1 and TRBJ2-2, with D unresolved. V was shortened by 6 bases and J by 1 base, with 7 bases between the two germline ends. CDR3 length equals 13 residues. CDR1 is SGHRS, CDR2 YFSETQ, per germline. The CDR3 protein is CASKVGNTGELFF. The CDR3 DNA sequence: TGCGCCAGCAAGGTGGGGAACACCGGGGAGCTGTTTTTT.

This rearrangement joins TRBV20-1 to TRBJ2-1; 9 nucleotides align to TRBD2. The CDR3 runs 15 residues. The V segment lost 5 bases and the J segment 4 bases; nucleotides outside the gene matches: 9. Germline V lookup: CDR1 DFQATT, CDR2 SNEGSKA (reference sequence). In DNA, the CDR3 is TGCAGTGCTGCCTGGGAGCGGGGGGTTTACAATGAGCAGTTCTTC. Encoded protein: CSAAWERGVYNEQFF.

This clonotype came up a few times. The junction departs from the called germline gene at one end, perhaps through a read error. The chain links TRBV10-3 to TRBJ1-5, with D unresolved. The length of the CDR3 is 15 residues. In germline, CDR1 is ENHRY, CDR2 SYGVKD. CDR3: CAISESGNRYGPQHF. The CDR3 DNA reads as TGTGCCATCAGCGAGTCCGGTAATCGCTACGGGCCCCAGCATTTT.

V is TRBV28 and J is TRBJ2-1; 8 positions agree with TRBD1. The CDR3 has 13 amino acids. Germline lookup yields CDR1 MDHEN and CDR2 SYDVKM. V lost 7 bases, J lost 4 bases, and 3 bases stayed unmatched. The CDR3 nucleotides read TGTGCCAGCACTCGACAGGGGTACAATGAGCAGTTCTTC. Amino acid sequence: CASTRQGYNEQFF.

With regard to this clonotype: The junction and the germline gene differ at one end; a read error may be behind it. The genes are TRBV5-1 and TRBJ1-4; D may be TRBD1 (5 bases). Germline assignment: CDR1 SGHRS and CDR2 YFSETQ. CDR3 length: 14 amino acids. In DNA form, the CDR3 reads TGCTCCAGCAGTAACCAGGGAATCGGTGAAAAACTGTTTTTT. It yields the protein CSSSNQGIGEKLFF.

This clonotype has at least ten counts. The rearrangement links TRBV10-3 to TRBJ1-2; TRBD1 is a possible D gene (6 bases). Trimming shortened V by 4 bases and J by 13 bases, and 16 bases separated the two germline ends. Germline V gene sequence: CDR1 ENHRY, CDR2 SYGVKD. This CDR3 comprises 12 residues. The DNA for the CDR3 is TGTGCCATCAGTGGTGCCCAGGGGAGGTCCACCTTC. Its protein product is CAISGAQGRSTF.

This clonotype has more than one count but fewer than ten. The chain employs TRBV20-1 and TRBJ2-3, with 9 bases aligning to TRBD2. V was clipped by 4 bases and J by 3 bases; unmatched bases: 2. The germline gives CDR1 DFQATT, CDR2 SNEGSKA (reference sequence). The CDR3 consists of 13 residues. The CDR3 DNA follows: TGCAGTGCTACTAGCGGGGCTACAGATACGCAGTATTTT. This translates into CSATSGATDTQYF.

The chain has TRBV19 and TRBJ2-6; D not resolved. There are 15 residues in the CDR3. The V end was cut by 3 bases, the J end by 0 bases, with 6 bases between. The germline gives CDR1 LNHDA, CDR2 SQIVND (reference sequence). CDR3 DNA sequence: TGTGCCAGTAGTATGTACAGCTCTGGGGCCAACGTCCTGACTTTC. Protein sequence: CASSMYSSGANVLTF.

This clonotype has a handful of counts. The chain uses TRBV7-3 and TRBJ2-1; perhaps TRBD2 as D (5 bases). Germline CDR1 reads SGHTA; CDR2 reads FQGTGA. V dropped 2 bases and J dropped 5 bases, with 19 bases sitting between them. The CDR3 is 17 residues long. For the CDR3, the DNA is TGTGCCAGCAGCTTAGGGAGCCCCGTTGGTAGGAACAATGAGCAGTTCTTC. It translates to CASSLGSPVGRNNEQFF.

The table lists this clonotype with a few counts. This CDR3 is CASSPLAPRGRGNTIYF. CDR3 bases: TGTGCCAGCAGTCCCTTGGCCCCACGGGGGCGGGGAAACACCATATATTTT. The genes are TRBV7-8 and TRBJ1-3, with a weak D call TRBD1 (6 bases). V was cut by 6 bases and J by 4 bases, with 22 bases left in between. CDR1 and CDR2 (germline): SGHVS, FQNEAQ. This CDR3 region has 17 residues.

This clonotype was detected a few times. The V gene is TRBV2, the J gene TRBJ1-1; D perhaps matches TRBD1 (5 bases). Germline V lookup: CDR1 SNHLY, CDR2 FYNNEI. The CDR3 covers 12 residues. V lost 4 bases to trimming and J lost 7 bases, with 10 bases between them. The CDR3 loop reads CASSVLGVEAFF. CDR3 sequence (DNA): TGTGCCAGCAGTGTATTAGGGGTTGAAGCTTTCTTT.

This clonotype appeared a few times. This chain connects TRBV6-5 to TRBJ1-1; D is perhaps TRBD1 (5 bases). CDR1 is MNHEY, CDR2 SVGAGI, per germline. Between the trimmed V and J ends, which lost 6 bases and 8 bases, there was a span of 16 bases. This CDR3 comprises 13 residues. The CDR3 nucleotides are TGTGCCAGCAGCTGGGGTGAACGGGGGGAAGCTTTCTTT. Protein sequence: CASSWGERGEAFF.

The chain is built from TRBV20-1 and TRBJ2-7; possibly TRBD1 for D (6 bases). The CDR3 contains 13 residues. Germline V gene sequence: CDR1 DFQATT, CDR2 SNEGSKA (reference sequence). The V gene lost 5 bases and the J gene lost 6 bases, with 17 bases spanning the gap. In DNA, the CDR3 is TGCAGTGCTCACAGGGTCCCGATGGGCGAGCAGTACTTC. It translates to CSAHRVPMGEQYF.

In its sample, this clonotype was seen many times. V is TRBV10-3 and J is TRBJ1-1; D might be TRBD1 (5 bases). Trimming pared 6 bases from V and 4 bases from J, leaving 15 bases between. Germline CDR1 reads ENHRY; CDR2 reads SYGVKD. The CDR3 totals 14 residues. The CDR3 loop is CAIRAEEGSTEAFF. The CDR3 bases are TGTGCCATCAGAGCCGAGGAGGGGAGCACTGAAGCTTTCTTT.

This clonotype showed up just a few times. The chain has TRBV5-1 and TRBJ2-5; TRBD2 matches at 9 bases. The CDR3 contains 15 residues. In germline, CDR1 is SGHRS, CDR2 YFSETQ. V lost 6 bases, J lost 7 bases, and 13 bases stayed unmatched. The DNA for the CDR3 is TGCGCCAGCATGGCGAATAGCGGGGGCTCTGGGACCCAGTACTTC. The encoded protein is CASMANSGGSGTQYF.

The V and J genes are TRBV30 and TRBJ2-7; no definite D call. The CDR3 sequence is 15 residues long. Trimming left V 0 bases short and J 0 bases short, with 12 bases between. Germline V gene data show CDR1 as GTSNPN and CDR2 as SVGIG (reference sequence). CDR3 nucleotide sequence: TGTGCCTGGAGTGTACATAGGTACACCTCCTACGAGCAGTACTTC. This translates into CAWSVHRYTSYEQYF. The complete variable domain, with remaining parts taken from reference TRBV30 and TRBJ2-7, reads SQTIHQWPATLVQPVGSPLSLECTVEGTSNPNLYWYRQAAGRGLQLLFYSVGIGQISSEVPQNLSASRPQDRQFILSSKKLLLSDSGFYLCAWSVHRYTSYEQYFGPGTRLTVT.

This clonotype was recorded a few times. The rearrangement uses TRBV12-3 or TRBV12-4 and TRBJ1-3, with D unresolved. V was clipped by 5 bases and J by 4 bases, with 12 bases between them. CDR3 length: 14 residues. In DNA form, the CDR3 reads TGTGCCAGCAGTGCAAATGGAGGCGGAAACACCATATATTTT. The encoded protein is CASSANGGGNTIYF.

This clonotype came up a few times. The J gene is TRBJ2-3, the V gene TRBV10-3; 15 bases align to TRBD2. There are 18 residues in the CDR3. The ends lost 6 bases at V and 4 bases at J; junction bases unmatched: 11. Germline CDR1 is ENHRY and CDR2 is SYGVKD. CDR3 protein: CAISRPGLAGGTADTQYF. The CDR3 nucleotides are TGTGCCATCAGCCGACCGGGACTAGCGGGGGGTACAGCAGATACGCAGTATTTT.

This clonotype was found a few times. This chain links TRBV7-3 with TRBJ2-1, with 9 bases identical to TRBD1. Germline CDR1 and CDR2: SGHTA and FQGTGA. Trimming removed 4 bases from V and 2 bases from J; junction bases left unmatched: 0. CDR3 length equals 14 residues. The CDR3 sequence: CASSWDRAYNEQFF. CDR3 nucleotide sequence: TGTGCCAGCAGCTGGGACAGGGCCTACAATGAGCAGTTCTTC. Supplemented by reference TRBV7-3 and TRBJ2-1, the full variable domain reads GAGVSQTPSNKVTEKGKYVELRCDPISGHTALYWYRQSLGQGPEFLIYFQGTGAADDSGLPNDRFFAVRPEGSVSTLKIQRTERGDSAVYLCASSWDRAYNEQFFGPGTRLTVL.

Only a few counts were recorded for this clonotype. J is TRBJ1-1 and V is TRBV4-1; unclear D gene. CDR3 length equals 13 residues. V lost 1 base and J 5 bases, leaving 8 bases between the germline ends. Germline V lookup: CDR1 MGHRA, CDR2 YSYEKL. The CDR3 is CASSQGGRTEAFF. The CDR3 DNA sequence: TGCGCCAGCAGCCAAGGAGGCAGGACTGAAGCTTTCTTT.

This rearrangement joins TRBV7-9 to TRBJ2-7; D remains unclear. Trimming stripped 5 bases from V and 1 base from J, with 6 bases between. CDR3 length: 12 residues. CDR1 and CDR2 (germline): SEHNR, FQNEAQ (reference sequence). CDR3 DNA sequence: TGTGCCAGCAGCCGCAGGTCCTACGAGCAGTACGTC. Its protein product is CASSRRSYEQYV.

The rearrangement joins TRBV11-2 to TRBJ1-3; D is undetermined. Trimming left V 1 base short and J 6 bases short, with 13 bases between. CDR1 and CDR2 (germline): SGHAT, FQNNGV. The CDR3 length is 15 residues. The CDR3 loop is CASSLASGTLNTIYF. CDR3 nucleotides: TGTGCCAGCAGCTTAGCGAGTGGAACTTTAAACACCATATATTTT.

This clonotype was counted at least ten times. The rearrangement joins TRBV6-1 to TRBJ1-1, with TRBD1 as a possible D gene (6 bases). Trimming shortened V by 4 bases and J by 4 bases, and 16 bases separated the two germline ends. The V gene's germline CDR1 is MNHNS and CDR2 SASEGT. The CDR3 runs to 15 residues. CDR3 coding DNA: TGTGCCAGCAGTGGGTACAGGGATCGGGCCACTGAAGCTTTCTTT. As protein: CASSGYRDRATEAFF.

There are a few counts of this clonotype. CDR3 bases: TGTGCCAGCAGTCCGTCCGGGACAGGGAATTCACCCCTCCACTTT. Amino acids: CASSPSGTGNSPLHF. The V and J genes are TRBV6-5 and TRBJ1-6; 9 nucleotides match TRBD1. CDR1 and CDR2 from the germline V gene are MNHEY and SVGAGI. Germline trimming cut 5 bases from V and 7 bases from J; bases unmatched to any gene: 6. CDR3 size: 15 residues.

The rearrangement joins TRBV5-1 to TRBJ1-2; 8 bases are shared with TRBD1. Trimming took 4 bases from V and 10 from J; bases not matched to a gene: 12. CDR1 SGHRS and CDR2 YFSETQ come from the germline V gene. CDR3 length equals 14 residues. Here the CDR3 DNA reads TGCGCCAGCAGCGAAACGTCCGCACAGGGGGACTACACCTTC. Its translation: CASSETSAQGDYTF.

This chain joins TRBV25-1 and TRBJ2-2; 7 bases fit TRBD1. CDR1 MGHDK and CDR2 SYGVNS come from the germline V gene. Unmatched junction bases numbered 10, after V lost 7 bases and J lost 5 bases. The CDR3 loop spans 15 amino acids. CDR3 bases: TGTGCCAGCAAAAGACAGGGTCATGATACCGGGGAGCTGTTTTTT. It translates to CASKRQGHDTGELFF.